The sequence of this T cell receptor (beta chain) was determined in a study of T cells in Graves' hyperthyroidism and ophthalmopathy. The study, taken as a whole, reports: In simple terms, a model built on 13 V-J features told ophthalmopathy apart from stable hyperthyroidism. The blood repertoire included most of the expanded thyroid clonotypes above 0.001.

On this clonotype itself: Its antigen is not identified.

CDR3 length: 14 residues. CDR1 and CDR2 from the germline V gene are MNHEY and SMNVEV (reference sequence). V was trimmed by 5 bases and J by 2 bases, leaving 13 bases between them. Diagnoses were made from clinical symptoms, serum measures (thyroxine and TRAb), thyroid ultrasound and orbital computed tomography. TCR beta CDR3 regions were amplified from RNA transcripts. Using the HTBI primer set, a first-round RT-PCR was run on the TCR CDR3. TCRdb redid the calling of the multiplex PCR reads with MiXCR, one entry per CDR3 protein. The data show roughly 570,000 distinct CDR3 sequences, around 16% seen once.

Sample: blood. V usage is TRBV27 and J usage is TRBJ2-7, with a weak D call TRBD1 (6 bases). This receptor was identified in a woman aged 30 to 39 with Graves' hyperthyroidism. The CDR3 spells CASSALGTTYEQYF. The CDR3 bases are TGTGCCAGCAGTGCGCTTGGGACAACCTACGAGCAGTACTTC.